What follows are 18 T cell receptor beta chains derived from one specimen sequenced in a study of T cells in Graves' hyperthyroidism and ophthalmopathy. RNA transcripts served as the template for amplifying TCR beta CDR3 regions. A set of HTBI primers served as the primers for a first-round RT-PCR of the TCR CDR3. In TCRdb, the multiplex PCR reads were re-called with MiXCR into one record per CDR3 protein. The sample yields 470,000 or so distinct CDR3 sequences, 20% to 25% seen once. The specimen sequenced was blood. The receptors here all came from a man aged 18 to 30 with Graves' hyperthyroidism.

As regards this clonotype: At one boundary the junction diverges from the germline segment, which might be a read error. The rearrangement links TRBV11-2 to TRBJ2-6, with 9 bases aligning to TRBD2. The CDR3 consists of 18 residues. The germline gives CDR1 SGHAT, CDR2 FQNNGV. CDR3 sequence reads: CPSSLGWRGGAGANVLTF. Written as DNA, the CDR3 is TGTCCCAGCAGCTTAGGATGGCGGGGGGGCGCTGGGGCCAACGTCCTGACTTTC.

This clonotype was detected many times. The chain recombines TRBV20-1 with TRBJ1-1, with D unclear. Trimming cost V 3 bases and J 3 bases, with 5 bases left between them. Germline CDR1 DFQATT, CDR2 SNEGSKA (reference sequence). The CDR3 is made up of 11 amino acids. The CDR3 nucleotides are TGCAGTGCTAGTGGAGACACTGAAGCTTTCTTT. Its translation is CSASGDTEAFF.

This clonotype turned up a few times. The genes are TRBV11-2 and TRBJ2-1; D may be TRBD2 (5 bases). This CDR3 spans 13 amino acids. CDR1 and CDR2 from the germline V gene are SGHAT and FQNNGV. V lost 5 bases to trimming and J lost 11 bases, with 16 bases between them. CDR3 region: CASSRGVGRKQFF. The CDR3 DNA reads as TGTGCCAGCAGCCGGGGTGTAGGTAGGAAGCAGTTCTTC.

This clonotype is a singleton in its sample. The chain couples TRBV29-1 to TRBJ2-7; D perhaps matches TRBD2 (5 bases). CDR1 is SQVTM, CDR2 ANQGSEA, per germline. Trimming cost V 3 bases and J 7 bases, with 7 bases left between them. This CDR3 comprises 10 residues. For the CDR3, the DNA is TGCAGCGTTGAGACGGGGGAGCAGTACTTC. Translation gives CSVETGEQYF.

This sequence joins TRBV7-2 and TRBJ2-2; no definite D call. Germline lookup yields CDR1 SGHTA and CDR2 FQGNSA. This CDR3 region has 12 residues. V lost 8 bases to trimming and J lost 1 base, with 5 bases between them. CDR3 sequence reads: CASPGNTGELFF. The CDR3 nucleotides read TGTGCCAGCCCGGGGAACACCGGGGAGCTGTTTTTT.

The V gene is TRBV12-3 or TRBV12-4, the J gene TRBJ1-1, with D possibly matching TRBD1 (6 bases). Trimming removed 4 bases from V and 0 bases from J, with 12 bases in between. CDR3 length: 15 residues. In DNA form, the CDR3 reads TGTGCCAGCAGTTCCACTGGACAGCTGAACACTGAAGCTTTCTTT. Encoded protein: CASSSTGQLNTEAFF.

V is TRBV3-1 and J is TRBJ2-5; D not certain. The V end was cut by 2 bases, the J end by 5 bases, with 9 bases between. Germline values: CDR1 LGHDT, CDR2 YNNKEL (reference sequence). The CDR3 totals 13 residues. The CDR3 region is CASSQFPRETQYF. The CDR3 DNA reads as TGTGCCAGCAGCCAATTTCCACGGGAGACCCAGTACTTC.

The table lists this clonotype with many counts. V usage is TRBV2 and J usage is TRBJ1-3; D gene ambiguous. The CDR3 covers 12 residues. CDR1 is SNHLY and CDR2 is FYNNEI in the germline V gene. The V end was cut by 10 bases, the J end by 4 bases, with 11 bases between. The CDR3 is CAIRWIGNTIYF. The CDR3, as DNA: TGTGCCATCCGGTGGATCGGAAACACCATATATTTT.

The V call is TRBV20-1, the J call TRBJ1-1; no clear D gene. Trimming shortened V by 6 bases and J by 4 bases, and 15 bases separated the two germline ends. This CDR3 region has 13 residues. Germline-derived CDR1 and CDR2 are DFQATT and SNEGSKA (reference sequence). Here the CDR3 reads CSAIYAAGTEAFF. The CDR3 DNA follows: TGCAGTGCAATTTATGCTGCGGGCACTGAAGCTTTCTTT.

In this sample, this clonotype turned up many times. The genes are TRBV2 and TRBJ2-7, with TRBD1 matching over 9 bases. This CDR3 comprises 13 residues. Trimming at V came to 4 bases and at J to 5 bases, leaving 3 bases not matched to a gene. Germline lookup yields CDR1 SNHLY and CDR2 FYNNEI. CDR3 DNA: TGTGCCAGCAGTGTCGACAGGGGGGACGAGCAGTACTTC. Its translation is CASSVDRGDEQYF.

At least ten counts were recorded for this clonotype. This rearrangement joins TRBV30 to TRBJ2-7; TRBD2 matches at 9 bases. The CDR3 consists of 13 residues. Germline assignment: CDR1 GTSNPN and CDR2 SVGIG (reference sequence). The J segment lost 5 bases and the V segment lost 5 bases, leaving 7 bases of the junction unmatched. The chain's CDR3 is CAWSRSGGNEQYF. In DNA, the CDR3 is TGTGCCTGGTCACGTAGCGGGGGAAACGAGCAGTACTTC. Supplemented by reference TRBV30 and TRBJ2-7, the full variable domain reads SQTIHQWPATLVQPVGSPLSLECTVEGTSNPNLYWYRQAAGRGLQLLFYSVGIGQISSEVPQNLSASRPQDRQFILSSKKLLLSDSGFYLCAWSRSGGNEQYFGPGTRLTVT.

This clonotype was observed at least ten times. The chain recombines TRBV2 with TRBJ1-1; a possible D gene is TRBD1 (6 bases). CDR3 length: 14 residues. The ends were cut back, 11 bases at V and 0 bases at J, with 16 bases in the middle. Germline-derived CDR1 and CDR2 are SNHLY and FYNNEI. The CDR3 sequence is CARTGAALNTEAFF. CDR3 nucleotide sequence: TGTGCCCGCACGGGGGCAGCTTTGAACACTGAAGCTTTCTTT.

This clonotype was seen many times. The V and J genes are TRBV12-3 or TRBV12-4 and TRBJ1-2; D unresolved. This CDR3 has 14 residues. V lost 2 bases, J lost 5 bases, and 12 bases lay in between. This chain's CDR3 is CASSLSQTGYGYTF. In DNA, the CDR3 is TGTGCCAGCAGTTTAAGCCAAACGGGGTATGGCTACACCTTC.

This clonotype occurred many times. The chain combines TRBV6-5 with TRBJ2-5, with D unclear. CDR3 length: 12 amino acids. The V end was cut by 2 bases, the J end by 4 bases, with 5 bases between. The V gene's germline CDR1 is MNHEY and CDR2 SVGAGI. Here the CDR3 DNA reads TGTGCCAGCAGTTACGCAGGAGAGACCCAGTACTTC. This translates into CASSYAGETQYF.

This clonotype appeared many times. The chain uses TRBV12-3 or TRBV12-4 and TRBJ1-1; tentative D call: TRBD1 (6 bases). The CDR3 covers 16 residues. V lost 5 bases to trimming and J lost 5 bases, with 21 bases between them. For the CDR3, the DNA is TGTGCCAGCAGTACACAGGGTATACCCTTCGGGACTGAAGCTTTCTTT. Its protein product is CASSTQGIPFGTEAFF.

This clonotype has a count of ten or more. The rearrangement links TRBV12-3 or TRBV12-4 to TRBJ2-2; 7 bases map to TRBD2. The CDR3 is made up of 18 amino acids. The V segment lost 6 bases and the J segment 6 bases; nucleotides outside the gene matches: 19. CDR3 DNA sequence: TGTGCCAGCAGCCCCCCTGTTGCGGGGGATACCTGGGCCGGGGAGCTGTTTTTT. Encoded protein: CASSPPVAGDTWAGELFF.

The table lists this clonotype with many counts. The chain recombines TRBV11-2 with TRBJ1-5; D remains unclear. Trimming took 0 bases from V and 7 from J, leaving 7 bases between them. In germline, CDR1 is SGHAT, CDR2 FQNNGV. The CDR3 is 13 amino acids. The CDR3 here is CASSLDPGQPQHF. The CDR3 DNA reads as TGTGCCAGCAGCTTAGACCCGGGGCAGCCCCAGCATTTT.

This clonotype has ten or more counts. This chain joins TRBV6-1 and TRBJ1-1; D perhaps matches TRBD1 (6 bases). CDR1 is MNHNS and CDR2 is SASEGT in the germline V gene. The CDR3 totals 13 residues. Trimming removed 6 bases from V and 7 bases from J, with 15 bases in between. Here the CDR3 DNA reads TGTGCCAGCAGCCTACAGGGTATGGGTGAAGCTTTCTTT. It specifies CASSLQGMGEAFF.